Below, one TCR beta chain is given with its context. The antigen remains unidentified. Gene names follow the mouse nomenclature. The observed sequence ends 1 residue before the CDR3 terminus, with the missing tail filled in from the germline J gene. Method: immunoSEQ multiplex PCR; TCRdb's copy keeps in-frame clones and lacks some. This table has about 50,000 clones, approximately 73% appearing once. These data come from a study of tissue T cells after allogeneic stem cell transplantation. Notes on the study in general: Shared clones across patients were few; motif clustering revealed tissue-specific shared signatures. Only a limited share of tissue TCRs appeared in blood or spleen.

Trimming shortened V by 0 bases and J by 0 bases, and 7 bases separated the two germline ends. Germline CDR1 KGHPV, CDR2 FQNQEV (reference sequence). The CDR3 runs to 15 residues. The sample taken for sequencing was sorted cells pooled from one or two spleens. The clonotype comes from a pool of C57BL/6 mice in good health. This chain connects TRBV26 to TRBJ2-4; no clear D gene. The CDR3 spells CASSLSRRSQNTLYF. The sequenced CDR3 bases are TGTGCCAGCAGTCTGTCGAGACGGAGTCAAAACACCTTGTAC. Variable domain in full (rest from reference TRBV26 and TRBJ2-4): NSKVIQTPRYLVKGQGQKAKMRCIPEKGHPVVFWYQQNKNNEFKFLINFQNQEVLQQIDMTEKRFSAECPSNSPCSLEIQSSEAGDSALYLCASSLSRRSQNTLYFGAGTRLSVL.